This T cell receptor beta chain appears in the sequencing data of a study of blood T cell repertoires in COVID-19. Across the study: The United States, Italy and Spain supplied acute and convalescent COVID-19 samples.

Produced via immunoSEQ multiplex PCR; TCRdb's table is partial and in-frame only. The sample shows over 90,000 clones, around 87% of them seen only once. The ends were cut back, 5 bases at V and 1 base at J, with 8 bases in the middle. Germline V lookup: CDR1 LNHDA, CDR2 SQIVND (reference sequence). The CDR3 spans 13 residues. J is TRBJ1-1 and V is TRBV19, with D possibly being TRBD1 (6 bases). The sequencing sample was made of peripheral blood. The TCR originated in a human donor in a cohort sampled during active COVID-19. The CDR3 is CASSLQGNTEAFF. The CDR3 DNA is TGTGCCAGTAGTTTACAGGGGAACACTGAAGCTTTCTTT. Full variable domain (remainder filled in from reference TRBV19 and TRBJ1-1): DGGITQSPKYLFRKEGQNVTLSCEQNLNHDAMYWYRQDPGQGLRLIYYSQIVNDFQKGDIAEGYSVSREKKESFPLTVTSAQKNPTAFYLCASSLQGNTEAFFGQGTRLTVV.